A single TCR beta chain is shown here with its context. Its antigen is as yet unknown. The data originate from a study of blood T cells in healthy people across ages. General study results and limits: Fewer expanded clones and more diversity marked long-lived versus aged donors. Older age went with lower TCR beta diversity per million T cells, in a roughly linear way.

Total RNA extracted from each sample amounted to at least 6 micrograms. There are 11 residues in the CDR3. The V end lost 7 bases, the J end lost 6 bases, and 10 bases lay between the germline ends. CDR1 and CDR2 (germline): MNHEY, SMNVEV (reference sequence). Primed by a sample-barcoded 5' primer and a J-beta primer mix, a second PCR proceeded for 7 to 11 cycles. Through a template-switch adaptor with 12 random nucleotides, each cDNA molecule received a tag. Each CDR3 protein gets one entry after TCRdb re-called the 5' RACE reads with MiXCR. The profile covers about 1,000,000 distinct CDR3 sequences, with less than 50% appearing a single time and about 19% taken by the ten largest.

This chain connects TRBV27 to TRBJ2-7; D is possibly TRBD1 (5 bases). This clonotype was obtained from a woman aged 55-69 years in good health. The sample comprised blood. CDR3 region: CASKAGREQYF. CDR3 in DNA: TGTGCCAGCAAGGCAGGGCGCGAGCAGTACTTC.